This TCR beta chain was recovered during a study of cytotoxic CD8 clonotypes in ibrutinib-treated CLL. For the study at large: Across the patients, about a dozen were relapsed/refractory, roughly 14 treatment-naive and fewer than 18 IGHV unmutated. Response sampling took place at median about 12 months of treatment, range 6 to 36. Findings and caveats of the study: The study found public clonotypes uncommon, contracting or stable on treatment. T-cell clonality at baseline went above that of age-matched healthy donors and rose and fell with circulating CD8+ T-cell counts.

Produced via immunoSEQ multiplex PCR; TCRdb's table is partial and in-frame only. The sample holds 250,000 to 350,000 clones, 60% to 80% seen once. Per germline, CDR1 SGHRS and CDR2 YFSETQ. The V end lost 0 bases, the J end lost 1 base, and 10 bases lay between the germline ends. The CDR3 spans 15 residues. As to this clone: Its specificity is not known.

This receptor was taken from a human donor with chronic lymphocytic leukemia. The gene calls are TRBV5-1 and TRBJ2-5, with a possible D match to TRBD1 (6 bases). The specimen comprised PBMCs, sampled at disease progression, from a patient treated with ibrutinib. The CDR3 nucleotides read TGCGCCAGCAGCTTGGTTCAGGGGCTCCAAGAGACCCAGTACTTC. This translates into CASSLVQGLQETQYF.